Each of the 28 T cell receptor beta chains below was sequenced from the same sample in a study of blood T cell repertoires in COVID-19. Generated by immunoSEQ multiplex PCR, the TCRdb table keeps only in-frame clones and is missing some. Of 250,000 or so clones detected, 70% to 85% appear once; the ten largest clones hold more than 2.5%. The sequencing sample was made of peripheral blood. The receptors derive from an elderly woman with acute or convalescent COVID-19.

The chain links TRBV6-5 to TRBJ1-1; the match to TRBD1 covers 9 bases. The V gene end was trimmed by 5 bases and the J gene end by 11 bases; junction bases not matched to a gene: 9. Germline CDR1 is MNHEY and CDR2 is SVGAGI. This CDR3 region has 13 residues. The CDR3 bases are TGTGCCAGCAGTCCCGGGACAGGGCGTATGGCTTTCTTT. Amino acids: CASSPGTGRMAFF.

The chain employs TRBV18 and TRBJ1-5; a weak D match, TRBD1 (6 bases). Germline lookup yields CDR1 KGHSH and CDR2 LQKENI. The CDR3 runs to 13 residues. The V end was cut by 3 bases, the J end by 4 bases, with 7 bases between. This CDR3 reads CASSPDSNQPQHF. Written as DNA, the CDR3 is TGTGCCAGCTCACCGGACAGTAATCAGCCCCAGCATTTT.

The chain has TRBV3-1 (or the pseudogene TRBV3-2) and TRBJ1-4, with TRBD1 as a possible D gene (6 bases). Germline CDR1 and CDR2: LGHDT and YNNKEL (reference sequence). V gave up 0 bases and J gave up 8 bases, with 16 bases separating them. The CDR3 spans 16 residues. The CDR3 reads CASSQDRDRSREKLFF. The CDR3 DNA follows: TGTGCCAGCAGCCAAGATCGAGACAGGTCGCGGGAAAAACTGTTTTTT.

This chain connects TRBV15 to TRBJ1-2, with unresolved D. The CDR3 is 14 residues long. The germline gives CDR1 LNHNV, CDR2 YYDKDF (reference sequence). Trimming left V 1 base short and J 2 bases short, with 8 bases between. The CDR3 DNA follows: TGTGCCACCAGCAGAGGACAAACCAACTATGGCTACACCTTC. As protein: CATSRGQTNYGYTF.

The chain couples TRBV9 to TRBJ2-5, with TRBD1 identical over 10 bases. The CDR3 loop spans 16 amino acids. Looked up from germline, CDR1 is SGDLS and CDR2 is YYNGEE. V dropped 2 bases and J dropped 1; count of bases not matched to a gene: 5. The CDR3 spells CASSVPGQGPQETQYF. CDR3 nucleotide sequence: TGTGCCAGCAGCGTTCCGGGACAGGGGCCCCAAGAGACCCAGTACTTC.

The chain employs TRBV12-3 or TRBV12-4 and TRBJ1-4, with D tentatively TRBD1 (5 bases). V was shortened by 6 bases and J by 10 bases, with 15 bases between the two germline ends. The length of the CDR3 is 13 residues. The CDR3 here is CASSPSGNGKLFF. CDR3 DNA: TGTGCCAGCAGCCCTTCAGGGAACGGAAAACTGTTTTTT.

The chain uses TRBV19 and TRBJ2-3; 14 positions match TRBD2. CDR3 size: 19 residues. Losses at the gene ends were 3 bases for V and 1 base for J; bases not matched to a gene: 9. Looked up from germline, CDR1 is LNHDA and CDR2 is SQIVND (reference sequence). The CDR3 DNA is TGTGCCAGTAGTATTGGGACTAGCGGGAGAGTGAGGGGCACAGATACGCAGTATTTT. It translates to CASSIGTSGRVRGTDTQYF.

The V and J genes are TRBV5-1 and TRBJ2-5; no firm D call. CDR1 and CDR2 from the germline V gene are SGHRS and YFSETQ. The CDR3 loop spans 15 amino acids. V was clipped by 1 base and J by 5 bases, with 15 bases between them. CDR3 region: CASSLSYRAQETQYF. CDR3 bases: TGCGCCAGCAGCTTGTCGTACCGAGCGCAGGAGACCCAGTACTTC.

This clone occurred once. The CDR3 nucleotides read TGTGCCAGTAGTACAGGGGGCGCGGGAAATTCACCCCTCCACTTT. Encoded protein: CASSTGGAGNSPLHF. The chain combines TRBV19 with TRBJ1-6; the match to TRBD1 covers 8 bases. CDR1 LNHDA and CDR2 SQIVND come from the germline V gene (reference sequence). V was pared by 4 bases and J by 7 bases, with 6 bases of the junction left unmatched. This CDR3 spans 15 amino acids.

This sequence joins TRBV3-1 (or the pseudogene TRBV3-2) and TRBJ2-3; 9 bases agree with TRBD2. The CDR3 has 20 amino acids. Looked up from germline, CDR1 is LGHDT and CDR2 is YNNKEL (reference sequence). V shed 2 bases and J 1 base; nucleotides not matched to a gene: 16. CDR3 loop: CASSQFGVASGDHGTDTQYF. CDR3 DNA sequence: TGTGCCAGCAGCCAATTCGGGGTCGCTAGCGGGGATCATGGCACAGATACGCAGTATTTT.

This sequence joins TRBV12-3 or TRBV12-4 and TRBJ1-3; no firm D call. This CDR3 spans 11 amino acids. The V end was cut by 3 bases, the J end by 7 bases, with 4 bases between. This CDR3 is CASSFINTIYF. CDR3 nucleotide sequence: TGTGCCAGCAGTTTCATCAACACCATATATTTT.

The CDR3 nucleotides read TGTGCCAGCGGGAGGGGAAACCAAGAGACCCAGTACTTC. Translated, it gives CASGRGNQETQYF. The rearrangement links TRBV5-4 to TRBJ2-5; TRBD2 matches at 7 bases. V lost 7 bases and J lost 0; bases outside the gene matches: 3. The CDR3 has 13 residues. Germline CDR1 SGHNT, CDR2 YYREEE (reference sequence).

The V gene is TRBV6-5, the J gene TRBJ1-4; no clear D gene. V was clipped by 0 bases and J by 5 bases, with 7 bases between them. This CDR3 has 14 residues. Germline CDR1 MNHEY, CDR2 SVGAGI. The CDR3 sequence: CASSYSHKNEKLFF. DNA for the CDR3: TGTGCCAGCAGTTACTCCCACAAGAATGAAAAACTGTTTTTT.

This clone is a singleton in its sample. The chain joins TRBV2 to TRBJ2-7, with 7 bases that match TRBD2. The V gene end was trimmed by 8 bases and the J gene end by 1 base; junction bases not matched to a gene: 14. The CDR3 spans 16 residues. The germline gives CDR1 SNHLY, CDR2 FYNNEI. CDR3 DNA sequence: TGTGCCAGCCGGCGGGGGAGGGAAGTCGGTTCCTACGAGCAGTACTTC. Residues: CASRRGREVGSYEQYF.

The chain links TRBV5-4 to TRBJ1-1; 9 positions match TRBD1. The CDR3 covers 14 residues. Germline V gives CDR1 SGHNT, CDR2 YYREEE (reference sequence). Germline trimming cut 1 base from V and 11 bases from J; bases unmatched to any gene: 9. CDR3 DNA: TGTGCCAGCAGCTTGACAGGGGGCCTCAGAGATGCTTTCTTT. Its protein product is CASSLTGGLRDAFF.

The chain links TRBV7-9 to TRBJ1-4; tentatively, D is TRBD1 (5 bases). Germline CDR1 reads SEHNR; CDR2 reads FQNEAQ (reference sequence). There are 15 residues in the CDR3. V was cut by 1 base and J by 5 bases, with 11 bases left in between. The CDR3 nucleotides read TGTGCCAGCAGCTTAGGCCACGACAGCAATGAAAAACTGTTTTTT. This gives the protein CASSLGHDSNEKLFF.

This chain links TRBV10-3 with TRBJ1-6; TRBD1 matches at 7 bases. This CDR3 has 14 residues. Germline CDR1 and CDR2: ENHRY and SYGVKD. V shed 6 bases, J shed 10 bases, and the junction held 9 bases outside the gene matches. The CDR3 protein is CAIREQGSGSPLHF. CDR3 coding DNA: TGTGCCATCAGAGAACAGGGGTCGGGATCACCCCTCCACTTT.

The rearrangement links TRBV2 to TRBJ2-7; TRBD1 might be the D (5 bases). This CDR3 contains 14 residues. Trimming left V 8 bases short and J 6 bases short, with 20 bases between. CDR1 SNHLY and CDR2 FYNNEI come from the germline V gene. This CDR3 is CASRRLTTGSEQYF. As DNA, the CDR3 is TGTGCCAGCCGCCGACTTACAACAGGTAGCGAGCAGTACTTC.

The CDR3 nucleotides read TGTGCCAGCAGCCTTAGGACAGGAGGGGACCAAGAGACCCAGTACTTC. Protein product: CASSLRTGGDQETQYF. The chain recombines TRBV3-1 (or the pseudogene TRBV3-2) with TRBJ2-5, with D maybe TRBD1 (7 bases). The CDR3 is made up of 16 amino acids. The V gene's germline CDR1 is LGHDT and CDR2 YNNKEL (reference sequence). Trimming stripped 4 bases from V and 0 bases from J, with 15 bases between.

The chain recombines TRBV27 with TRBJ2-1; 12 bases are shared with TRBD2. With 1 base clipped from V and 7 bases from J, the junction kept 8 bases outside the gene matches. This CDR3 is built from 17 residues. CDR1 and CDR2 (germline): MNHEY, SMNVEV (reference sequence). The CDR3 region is CASSLLVLAGGGNEQFF. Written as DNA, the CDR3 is TGTGCCAGCAGTTTATTAGTACTAGCGGGGGGCGGGAATGAGCAGTTCTTC.

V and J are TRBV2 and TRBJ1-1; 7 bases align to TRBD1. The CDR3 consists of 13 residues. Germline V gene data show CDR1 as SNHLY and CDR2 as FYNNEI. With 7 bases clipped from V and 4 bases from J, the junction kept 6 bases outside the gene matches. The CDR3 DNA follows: TGTGCCAGCACTATCCGACAGGGCACTGAAGCTTTCTTT. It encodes CASTIRQGTEAFF.

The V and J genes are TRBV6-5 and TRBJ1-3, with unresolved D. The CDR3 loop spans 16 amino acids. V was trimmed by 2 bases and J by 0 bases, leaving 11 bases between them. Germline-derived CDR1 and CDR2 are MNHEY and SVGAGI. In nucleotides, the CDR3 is TGTGCCAGCAGTTACATCCCGGGGAACTCTGGAAACACCATATATTTT. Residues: CASSYIPGNSGNTIYF.

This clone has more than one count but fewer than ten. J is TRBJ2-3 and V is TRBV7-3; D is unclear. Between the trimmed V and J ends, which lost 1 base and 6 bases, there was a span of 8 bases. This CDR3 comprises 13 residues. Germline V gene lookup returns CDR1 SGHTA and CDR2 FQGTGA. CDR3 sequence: CASSLNFKDTQYF. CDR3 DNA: TGTGCCAGCAGCTTAAACTTTAAGGATACGCAGTATTTT.

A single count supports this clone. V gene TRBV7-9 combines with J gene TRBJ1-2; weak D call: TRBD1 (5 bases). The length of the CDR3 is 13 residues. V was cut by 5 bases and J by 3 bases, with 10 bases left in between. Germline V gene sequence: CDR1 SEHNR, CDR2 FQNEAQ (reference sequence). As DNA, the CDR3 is TGTGCCAGCAGCCCGGGACTCGACTATGGCTACACCTTC. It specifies CASSPGLDYGYTF.

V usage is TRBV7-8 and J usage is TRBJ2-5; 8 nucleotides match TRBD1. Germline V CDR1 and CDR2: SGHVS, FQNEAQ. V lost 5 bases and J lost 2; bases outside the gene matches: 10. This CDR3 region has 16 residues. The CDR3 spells CASSPWTGPRQETQYF. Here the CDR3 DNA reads TGTGCCAGCAGCCCATGGACAGGGCCCCGACAAGAGACCCAGTACTTC.

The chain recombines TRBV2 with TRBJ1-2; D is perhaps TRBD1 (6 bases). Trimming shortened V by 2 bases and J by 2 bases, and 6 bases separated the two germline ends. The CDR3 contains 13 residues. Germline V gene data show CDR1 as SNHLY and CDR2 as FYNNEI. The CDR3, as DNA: TGTGCCAGCAGTGAACAGGGGAACTATGGCTACACCTTC. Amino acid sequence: CASSEQGNYGYTF.

The CDR3: CASSVTQGLGNTIYF. Written as DNA, the CDR3 is TGTGCCAGCAGTGTTACGCAGGGGTTAGGAAACACCATATATTTT. The chain joins TRBV2 to TRBJ1-3, with a possible D match to TRBD1 (6 bases). V lost 4 bases and J lost 4, with 14 bases in between. The CDR3 extends over 15 amino acids. Germline V CDR1 and CDR2: SNHLY, FYNNEI.

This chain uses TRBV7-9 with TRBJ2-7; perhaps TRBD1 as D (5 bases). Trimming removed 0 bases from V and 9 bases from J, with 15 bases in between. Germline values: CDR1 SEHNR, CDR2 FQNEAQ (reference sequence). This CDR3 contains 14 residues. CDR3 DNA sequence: TGTGCCAGCAGCTTAGCAATGGGGCAGCCCGTGCAGTACTTC. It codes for CASSLAMGQPVQYF.